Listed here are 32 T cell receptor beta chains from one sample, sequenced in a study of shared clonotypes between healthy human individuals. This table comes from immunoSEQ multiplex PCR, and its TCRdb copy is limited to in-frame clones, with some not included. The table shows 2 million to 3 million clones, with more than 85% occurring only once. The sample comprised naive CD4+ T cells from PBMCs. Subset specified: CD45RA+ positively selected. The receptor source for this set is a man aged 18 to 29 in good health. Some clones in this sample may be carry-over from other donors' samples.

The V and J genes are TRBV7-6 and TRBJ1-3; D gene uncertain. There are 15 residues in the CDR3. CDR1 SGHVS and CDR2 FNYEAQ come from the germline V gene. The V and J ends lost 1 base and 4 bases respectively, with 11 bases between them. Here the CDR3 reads CASSLGVGQGNTIYF. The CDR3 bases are TGTGCCAGCAGCTTAGGTGTAGGGCAAGGAAACACCATATATTTT.

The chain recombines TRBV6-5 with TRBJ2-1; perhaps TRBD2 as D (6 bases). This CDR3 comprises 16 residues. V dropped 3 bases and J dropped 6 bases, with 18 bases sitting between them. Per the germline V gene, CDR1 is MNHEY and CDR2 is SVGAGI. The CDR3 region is CASSYRFVGGGNEQFF. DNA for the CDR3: TGTGCCAGCAGTTATAGGTTTGTGGGAGGTGGCAATGAGCAGTTCTTC.

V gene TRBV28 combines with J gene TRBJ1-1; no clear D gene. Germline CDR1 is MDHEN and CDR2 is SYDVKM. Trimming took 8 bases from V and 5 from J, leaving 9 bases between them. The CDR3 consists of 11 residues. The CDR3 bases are TGTGCCAGCGAGGATTTTACTGAAGCTTTCTTT. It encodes CASEDFTEAFF.

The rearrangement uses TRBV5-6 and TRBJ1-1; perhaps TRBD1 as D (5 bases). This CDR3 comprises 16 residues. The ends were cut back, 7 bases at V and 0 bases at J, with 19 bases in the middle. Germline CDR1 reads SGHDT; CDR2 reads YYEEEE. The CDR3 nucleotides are TGTGCCAGCGGGGAGCTGGGGGGGGAGATGAACACTGAAGCTTTCTTT. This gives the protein CASGELGGEMNTEAFF.

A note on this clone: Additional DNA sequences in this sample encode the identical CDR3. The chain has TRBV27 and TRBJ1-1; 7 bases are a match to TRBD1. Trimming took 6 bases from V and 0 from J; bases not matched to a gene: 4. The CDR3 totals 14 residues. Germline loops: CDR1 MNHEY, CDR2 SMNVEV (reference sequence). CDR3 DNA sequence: TGTGCCAGCAGCTTGGACAGGATGAACACTGAAGCTTTCTTT. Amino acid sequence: CASSLDRMNTEAFF.

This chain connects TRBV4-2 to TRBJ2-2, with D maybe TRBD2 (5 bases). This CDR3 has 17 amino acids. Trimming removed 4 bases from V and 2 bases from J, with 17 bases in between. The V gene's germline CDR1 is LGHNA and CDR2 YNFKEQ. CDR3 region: CASSLLPGNPNTGELFF. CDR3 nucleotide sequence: TGTGCCAGCAGCCTCTTACCCGGGAATCCTAACACCGGGGAGCTGTTTTTT.

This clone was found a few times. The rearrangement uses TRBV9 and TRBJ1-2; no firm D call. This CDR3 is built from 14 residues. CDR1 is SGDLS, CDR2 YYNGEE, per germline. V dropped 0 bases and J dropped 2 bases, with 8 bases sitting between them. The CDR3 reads CASSVGGENYGYTF. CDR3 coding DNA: TGTGCCAGCAGCGTAGGCGGGGAAAACTATGGCTACACCTTC.

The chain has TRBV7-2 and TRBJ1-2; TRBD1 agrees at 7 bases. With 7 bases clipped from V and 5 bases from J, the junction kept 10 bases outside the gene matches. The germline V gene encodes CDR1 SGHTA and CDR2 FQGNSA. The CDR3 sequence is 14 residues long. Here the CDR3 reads CASIKPGQSYGYTF. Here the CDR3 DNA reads TGTGCCAGCATTAAGCCGGGACAGTCTTATGGCTACACCTTC.

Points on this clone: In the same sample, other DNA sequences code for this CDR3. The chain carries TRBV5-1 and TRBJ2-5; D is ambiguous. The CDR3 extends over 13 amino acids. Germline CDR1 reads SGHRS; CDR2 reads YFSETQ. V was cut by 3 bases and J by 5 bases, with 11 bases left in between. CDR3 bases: TGCGCCAGCAGCTCCGAAGGAAGGGAGACCCAGTACTTC. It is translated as CASSSEGRETQYF.

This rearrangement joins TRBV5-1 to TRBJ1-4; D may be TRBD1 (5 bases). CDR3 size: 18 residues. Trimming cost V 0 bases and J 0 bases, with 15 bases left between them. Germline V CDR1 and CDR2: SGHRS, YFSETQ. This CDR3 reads CASSLVQAHPATNEKLFF. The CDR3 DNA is TGCGCCAGCAGCTTGGTACAGGCCCATCCTGCAACTAATGAAAAACTGTTTTTT.

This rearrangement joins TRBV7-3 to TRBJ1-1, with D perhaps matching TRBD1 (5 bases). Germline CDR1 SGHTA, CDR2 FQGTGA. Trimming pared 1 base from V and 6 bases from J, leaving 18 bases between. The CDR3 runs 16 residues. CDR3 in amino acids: CASSLSRGPHPPEAFF. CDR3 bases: TGTGCCAGCAGCTTAAGCCGGGGCCCCCATCCCCCTGAAGCTTTCTTT.

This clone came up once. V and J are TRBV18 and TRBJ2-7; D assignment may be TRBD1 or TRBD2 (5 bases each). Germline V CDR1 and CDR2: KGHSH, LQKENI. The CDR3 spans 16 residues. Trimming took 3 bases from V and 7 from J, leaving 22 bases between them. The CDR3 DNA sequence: TGTGCCAGCTCACCCGTATCCGGGACGGAAGTGAAAGAGCAGTACTTC. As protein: CASSPVSGTEVKEQYF.

CDR3 bases: TGTGCCAGCAGTTACGACAGGGGGAGCAATCAGCCCCAGCATTTT. This encodes CASSYDRGSNQPQHF. V is TRBV6-5 and J is TRBJ1-5; TRBD1 matches 9 bases. The CDR3 has 15 residues. Losses at the gene ends were 2 bases for V and 1 base for J; bases not matched to a gene: 0. The V gene's germline CDR1 is MNHEY and CDR2 SVGAGI.

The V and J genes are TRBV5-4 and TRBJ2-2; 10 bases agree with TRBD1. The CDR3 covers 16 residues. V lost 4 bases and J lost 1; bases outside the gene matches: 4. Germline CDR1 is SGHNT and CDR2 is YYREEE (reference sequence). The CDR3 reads CASSRRTGGNTGELFF. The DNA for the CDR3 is TGTGCCAGCAGCCGCCGGACAGGGGGGAACACCGGGGAGCTGTTTTTT. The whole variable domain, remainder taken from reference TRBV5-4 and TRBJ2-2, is ETGVTQSPTHLIKTRGQQVTLRCSSQSGHNTVSWYQQALGQGPQFIFQYYREEENGRGNFPPRFSGLQFPNYSSELNVNALELDDSALYLCASSRRTGGNTGELFFGEGSRLTVL.

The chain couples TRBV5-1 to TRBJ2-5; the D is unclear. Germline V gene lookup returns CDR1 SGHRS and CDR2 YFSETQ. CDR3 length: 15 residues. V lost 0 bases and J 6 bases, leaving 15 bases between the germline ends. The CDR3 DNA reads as TGCGCCAGCAGCTTGGATGACACACCCAATAAGACCCAGTACTTC. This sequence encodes CASSLDDTPNKTQYF.

CDR3 amino acids: CASSLNPGLAGDEQFF. The DNA for the CDR3 is TGCGCCAGCAGCCTCAATCCGGGACTAGCGGGAGATGAGCAGTTCTTC. The chain carries TRBV5-1 and TRBJ2-1; 14 nucleotides agree with TRBD2. Germline V gene data show CDR1 as SGHRS and CDR2 as YFSETQ. Trimming cost V 4 bases and J 8 bases; bases outside gene matches: 8. The CDR3 totals 16 residues.

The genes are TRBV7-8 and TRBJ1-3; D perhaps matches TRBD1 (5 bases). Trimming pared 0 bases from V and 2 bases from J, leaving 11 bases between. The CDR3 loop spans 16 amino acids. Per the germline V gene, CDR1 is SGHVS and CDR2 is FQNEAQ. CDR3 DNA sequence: TGTGCCAGCAGCTTAGCCCCGGGGGGAGCTGGAAACACCATATATTTT. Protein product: CASSLAPGGAGNTIYF.

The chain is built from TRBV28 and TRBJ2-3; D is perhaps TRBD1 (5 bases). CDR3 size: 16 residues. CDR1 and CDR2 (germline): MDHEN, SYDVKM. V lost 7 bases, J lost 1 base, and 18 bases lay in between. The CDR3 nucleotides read TGTGCCAGCACCTCGGCCCGACAGCTCGGCACAGATACGCAGTATTTT. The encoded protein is CASTSARQLGTDTQYF.

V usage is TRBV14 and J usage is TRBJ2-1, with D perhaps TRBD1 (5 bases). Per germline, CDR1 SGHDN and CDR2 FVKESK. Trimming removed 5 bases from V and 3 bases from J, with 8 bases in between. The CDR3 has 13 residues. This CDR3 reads CASSYQGYNEQFF. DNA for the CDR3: TGTGCCAGCAGCTACCAGGGCTACAATGAGCAGTTCTTC.

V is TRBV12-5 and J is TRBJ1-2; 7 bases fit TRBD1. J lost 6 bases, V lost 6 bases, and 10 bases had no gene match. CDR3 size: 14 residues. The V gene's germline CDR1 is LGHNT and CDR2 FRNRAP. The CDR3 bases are TGTGCTAGTGGCCAAGGGACAGACCAAGATGGCTACACCTTC. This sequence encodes CASGQGTDQDGYTF.

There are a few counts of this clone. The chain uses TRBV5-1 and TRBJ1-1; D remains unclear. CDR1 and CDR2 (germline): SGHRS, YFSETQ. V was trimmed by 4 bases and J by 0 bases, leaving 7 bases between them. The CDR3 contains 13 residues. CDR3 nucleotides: TGCGCCAGCAGCCCCGCCGTGAACACTGAAGCTTTCTTT. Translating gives CASSPAVNTEAFF.

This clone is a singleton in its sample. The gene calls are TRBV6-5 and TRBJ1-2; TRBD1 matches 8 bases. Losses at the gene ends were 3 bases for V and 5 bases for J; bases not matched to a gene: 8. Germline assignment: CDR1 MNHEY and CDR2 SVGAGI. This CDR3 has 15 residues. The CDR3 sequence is CASSYGQGAGYGYTF. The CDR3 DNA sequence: TGTGCCAGCAGTTATGGGCAGGGGGCGGGGTATGGCTACACCTTC.

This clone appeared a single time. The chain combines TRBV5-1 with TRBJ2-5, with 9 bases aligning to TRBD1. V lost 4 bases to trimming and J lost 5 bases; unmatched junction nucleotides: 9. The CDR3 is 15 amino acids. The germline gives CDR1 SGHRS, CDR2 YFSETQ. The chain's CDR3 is CASSDLRQGGETQYF. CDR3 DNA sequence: TGCGCCAGCAGCGACCTCCGACAGGGGGGGGAGACCCAGTACTTC.

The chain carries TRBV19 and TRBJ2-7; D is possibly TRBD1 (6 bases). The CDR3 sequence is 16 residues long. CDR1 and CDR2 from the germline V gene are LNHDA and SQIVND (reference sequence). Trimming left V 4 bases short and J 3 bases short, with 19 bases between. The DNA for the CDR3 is TGTGCCAGTAGTAGCCTCAGCAGGGGCCTAAACTACGAGCAGTACTTC. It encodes CASSSLSRGLNYEQYF.

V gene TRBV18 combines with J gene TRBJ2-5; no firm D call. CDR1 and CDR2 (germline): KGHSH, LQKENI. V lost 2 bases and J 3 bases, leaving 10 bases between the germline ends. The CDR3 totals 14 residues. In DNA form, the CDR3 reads TGTGCCAGCTCACCAAGCCAGGTTGAAGAGACCCAGTACTTC. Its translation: CASSPSQVEETQYF.

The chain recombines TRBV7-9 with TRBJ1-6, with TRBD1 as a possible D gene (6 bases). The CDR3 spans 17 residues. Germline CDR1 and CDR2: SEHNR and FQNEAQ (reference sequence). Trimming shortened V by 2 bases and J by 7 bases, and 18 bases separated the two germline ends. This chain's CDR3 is CASSLLGGRFANSPLHF. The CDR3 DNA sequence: TGTGCCAGCAGCTTACTAGGGGGGCGCTTCGCGAATTCACCCCTCCACTTT. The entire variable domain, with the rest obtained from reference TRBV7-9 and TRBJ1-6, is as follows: DTGVSQNPRHKITKRGQNVTFRCDPISEHNRLYWYRQTLGQGPEFLTYFQNEAQLEKSRLLSDRFSAERPKGSFSTLEIQRTEQGDSAMYLCASSLLGGRFANSPLHFGNGTRLTVT.

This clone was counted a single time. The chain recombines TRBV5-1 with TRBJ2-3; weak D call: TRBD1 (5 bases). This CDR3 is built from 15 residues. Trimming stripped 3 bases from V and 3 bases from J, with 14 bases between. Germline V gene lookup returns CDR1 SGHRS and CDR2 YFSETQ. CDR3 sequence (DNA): TGCGCCAGCAGCTCCGGACAACTAACGACAGATACGCAGTATTTT. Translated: CASSSGQLTTDTQYF.

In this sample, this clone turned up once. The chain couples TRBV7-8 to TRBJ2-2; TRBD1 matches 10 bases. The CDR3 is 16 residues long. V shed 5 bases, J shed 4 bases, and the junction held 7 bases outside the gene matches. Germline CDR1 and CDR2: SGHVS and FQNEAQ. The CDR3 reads CASSRAWDRGTGELFF. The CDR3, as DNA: TGTGCCAGCAGCCGAGCCTGGGACAGGGGCACCGGGGAGCTGTTTTTT.

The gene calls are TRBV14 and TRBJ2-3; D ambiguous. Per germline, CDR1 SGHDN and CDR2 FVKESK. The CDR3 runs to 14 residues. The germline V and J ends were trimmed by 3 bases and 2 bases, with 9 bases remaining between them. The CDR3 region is CASSQAGTTDTQYF. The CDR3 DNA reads TGTGCCAGCAGCCAGGCAGGTACCACAGATACGCAGTATTTT. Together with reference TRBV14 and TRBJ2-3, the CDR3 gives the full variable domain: EAGVTQFPSHSVIEKGQTVTLRCDPISGHDNLYWYRRVMGKEIKFLLHFVKESKQDESGMPNNRFLAERTGGTYSTLKVQPAELEDSGVYFCASSQAGTTDTQYFGPGTRLTVL.

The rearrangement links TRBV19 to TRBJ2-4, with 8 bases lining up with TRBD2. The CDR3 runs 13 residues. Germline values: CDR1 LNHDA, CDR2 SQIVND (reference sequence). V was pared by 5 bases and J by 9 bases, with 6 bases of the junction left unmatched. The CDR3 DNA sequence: TGTGCCAGTAGTCCAGGACTAGCAACCATTCAGTACTTC. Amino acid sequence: CASSPGLATIQYF.

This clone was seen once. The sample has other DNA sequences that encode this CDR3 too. This CDR3 reads CASSLAGTSYEQYF. The DNA for the CDR3 is TGTGCCAGCAGTTTAGCGGGGACCTCCTACGAGCAGTACTTC. The chain carries TRBV28 and TRBJ2-7, with a tentative D call TRBD2 (6 bases). The CDR3 spans 14 residues. V dropped 2 bases and J dropped 0 bases, with 8 bases sitting between them. Germline CDR1 is MDHEN and CDR2 is SYDVKM.

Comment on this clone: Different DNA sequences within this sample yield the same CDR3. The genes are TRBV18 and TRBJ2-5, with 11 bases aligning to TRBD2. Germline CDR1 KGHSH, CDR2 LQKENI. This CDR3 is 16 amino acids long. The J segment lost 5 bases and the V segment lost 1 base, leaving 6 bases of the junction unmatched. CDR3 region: CASSPLAGGPGETQYF. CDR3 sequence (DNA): TGTGCCAGCTCACCACTAGCGGGAGGGCCAGGGGAGACCCAGTACTTC.